The 28 T cell receptor beta chains presented below share a single source sample, sequenced in a study of identical twins. In TCRdb, the 5' RACE reads were re-called with MiXCR into one record per CDR3 protein. The sample gives 400,000 to 600,000 distinct CDR3 sequences, 20% to 25% of which show up once; approximately 0.49% is in the top ten. The data also belong to a second study, concerning yellow fever vaccine responses in identical twins.

The sequenced sample was CD4+ T cells sorted from blood. The receptor set was obtained from a woman aged 18-29 years in good health.

This clonotype was seen a few times. V gene TRBV7-9 combines with J gene TRBJ2-5, with unresolved D. This CDR3 comprises 15 residues. Per the germline V gene, CDR1 is SEHNR and CDR2 is FQNEAQ (reference sequence). Trimming shortened V by 5 bases and J by 1 base, and 14 bases separated the two germline ends. CDR3 loop: CASSLSKDPQETQYF. DNA for the CDR3: TGTGCCAGCAGCCTATCAAAAGACCCCCAAGAGACCCAGTACTTC.

This sequence joins TRBV12-3 or TRBV12-4 and TRBJ2-2; D is undetermined. V was cut by 3 bases and J by 7 bases, with 6 bases left in between. The CDR3 extends over 12 amino acids. The CDR3 is CASSFGIGELFF. CDR3 DNA: TGTGCCAGCAGTTTTGGTATCGGGGAGCTGTTTTTT.

This chain joins TRBV7-9 and TRBJ2-7; 9 positions match TRBD2. V was clipped by 4 bases and J by 7 bases; unmatched bases: 5. Germline V gene data show CDR1 as SEHNR and CDR2 as FQNEAQ (reference sequence). This CDR3 is 13 amino acids long. CDR3 in amino acids: CASSSSGNSEQYF. The CDR3 nucleotides read TGTGCCAGCAGCTCTAGCGGGAATTCTGAGCAGTACTTC.

Many counts were recorded for this clonotype. The J gene is TRBJ1-5, the V gene TRBV2; TRBD1 matches 7 bases. Germline lookup yields CDR1 SNHLY and CDR2 FYNNEI. Germline trimming cut 4 bases from V and 4 bases from J; bases unmatched to any gene: 1. This CDR3 region has 13 residues. The chain's CDR3 is CASSGDSNQPQHF. The CDR3 coding sequence is TGTGCCAGCAGTGGGGACAGTAATCAGCCCCAGCATTTT. The complete variable domain, with remaining parts taken from reference TRBV2 and TRBJ1-5, reads EPEVTQTPSHQVTQMGQEVILRCVPISNHLYFYWYRQILGQKVEFLVSFYNNEISEKSEIFDDQFSVERPDGSNFTLKIRSTKLEDSAMYFCASSGDSNQPQHFGDGTRLSIL.

The rearrangement joins TRBV12-3 or TRBV12-4 to TRBJ2-2, with 10 bases that match TRBD2. CDR3 length: 16 amino acids. J was trimmed by 2 bases and V by 5 bases; bases with no gene match: 5. This CDR3 is CASSPPSGRNTGELFF. In nucleotides, the CDR3 is TGTGCCAGCAGTCCCCCTAGCGGGAGAAACACCGGGGAGCTGTTTTTT.

This clonotype has just one count. This sequence joins TRBV2 and TRBJ1-5; tentatively, D is TRBD1 (6 bases). The V end lost 7 bases, the J end lost 5 bases, and 12 bases lay between the germline ends. CDR3 length equals 13 residues. Germline CDR1 and CDR2: SNHLY and FYNNEI. The CDR3 loop reads CASKMQGYQPQHF. CDR3 DNA sequence: TGTGCCAGCAAGATGCAGGGGTATCAGCCCCAGCATTTT.

The chain couples TRBV7-9 to TRBJ1-1, with D perhaps matching TRBD1 (6 bases). Germline V gives CDR1 SEHNR, CDR2 FQNEAQ (reference sequence). The CDR3 has 14 residues. Trimming took off 2 bases at V and 4 bases at J, with 11 bases between the two ends. The CDR3 DNA is TGTGCCAGCAGCTTACAGGGGTCGGCCACTGAAGCTTTCTTT. Its translation is CASSLQGSATEAFF.

This clonotype occurred many times. The chain joins TRBV10-3 to TRBJ2-3; no firm D call. The CDR3 has 16 residues. V lost 0 bases, J lost 0 bases, and 10 bases lay in between. The germline V gene encodes CDR1 ENHRY and CDR2 SYGVKD. CDR3 in amino acids: CAISESRDSSTDTQYF. The DNA for the CDR3 is TGTGCCATCAGTGAGTCAAGGGATTCTAGCACAGATACGCAGTATTTT.

In its sample, this clonotype was seen a few times. The genes are TRBV6-5 and TRBJ1-5; D is uncertain. There are 15 residues in the CDR3. Deletions cut 2 bases from V and 0 bases from J, with 8 bases between. CDR1 and CDR2 from the germline V gene are MNHEY and SVGAGI. The CDR3: CASSYTGFSNQPQHF. In DNA, the CDR3 is TGTGCCAGCAGTTACACGGGGTTTAGCAATCAGCCCCAGCATTTT.

The V gene is TRBV16, the J gene TRBJ2-1; D remains unclear. This CDR3 has 14 residues. From germline, CDR1 is KGHSY and CDR2 FQNENV. Trimming took off 0 bases at V and 6 bases at J, with 9 bases between the two ends. CDR3 coding DNA: TGTGCCAGCAGCCAATCTCGCGGTAGCAATGAGCAGTTCTTC. This encodes CASSQSRGSNEQFF.

This chain links TRBV15 with TRBJ1-1; D remains unclear. The CDR3 is 13 residues long. Trimming took off 7 bases at V and 2 bases at J, with 11 bases between the two ends. The germline V gene has CDR1 LNHNV and CDR2 YYDKDF (reference sequence). DNA of the CDR3: TGTGCCACCATAGCAGGAAAAAACACTGAAGCTTTCTTT. As protein: CATIAGKNTEAFF.

This clonotype was counted only a few times. The chain employs TRBV10-3 and TRBJ2-3; tentatively, D is TRBD2 (5 bases). The germline V gene has CDR1 ENHRY and CDR2 SYGVKD. The V gene lost 9 bases and the J gene lost 2 bases, with 15 bases spanning the gap. This CDR3 spans 14 amino acids. The CDR3 DNA is TGTGCCATAGCCCCGGGATCCGCCACAGATACGCAGTATTTT. It translates to CAIAPGSATDTQYF.

Turning to this clonotype: Compared with germline, one end of the junction differs, possibly owing to a read error. This chain joins TRBV11-3 and TRBJ2-7; D perhaps matches TRBD2 (5 bases). Germline CDR1 reads SGHNT; CDR2 reads YENEEA. The CDR3 extends over 13 amino acids. The CDR3 nucleotides are TGTGCCAGCAGCTTAAATCGGGATTCCCTGAGTTTCTTC. Translated: CASSLNRDSLSFF.

This clonotype has only a few counts. The J gene is TRBJ2-1, the V gene TRBV15; D might be TRBD1 or TRBD2, each matching 5 bases. Trimming left V 1 base short and J 1 base short, with 20 bases between. CDR1 LNHNV and CDR2 YYDKDF come from the germline V gene (reference sequence). The CDR3 has 19 residues. CDR3 in DNA: TGTGCCACCAGCAGAGGGGGGATCGACATCTTGGGATCCTACAATGAGCAGTTCTTC. Protein product: CATSRGGIDILGSYNEQFF.

Details on this clonotype: The junction and the germline gene differ at one end; a read error may be behind it. The genes are TRBV20-1 and TRBJ1-6; TRBD1 matches 11 bases. CDR1 is DFQATT, CDR2 SNEGSKA, per germline (reference sequence). CDR3 length: 18 residues. CDR3 protein: CSARFGTGGGIYNSPIHF. The CDR3 DNA is TGCAGTGCTAGATTCGGGACAGGGGGAGGGATCTATAATTCACCCATCCACTTT.

This sequence joins TRBV7-9 and TRBJ2-1; 10 bases map to TRBD2. V shed 5 bases and J 6 bases; nucleotides not matched to a gene: 10. Germline loops: CDR1 SEHNR, CDR2 FQNEAQ (reference sequence). The CDR3 runs 16 residues. As DNA, the CDR3 is TGTGCCAGCAGCCCCCAGGGACTAGCGACGGCCAATGAGCAGTTCTTC. Its protein is CASSPQGLATANEQFF.

This rearrangement joins TRBV3-1 to TRBJ2-1, with 8 bases aligning to TRBD2. Trimming took 8 bases from V and 6 from J; bases not matched to a gene: 6. CDR1 is LGHDT and CDR2 is YNNKEL in the germline V gene (reference sequence). The CDR3 consists of 13 residues. The CDR3 bases are TGTGCCAGCGCCACCGGGACTAGCAATGAGCAGTTCTTC. It codes for CASATGTSNEQFF.

The chain employs TRBV6-1 and TRBJ1-1, with D unclear. The CDR3 is 13 amino acids. Trimming shortened V by 3 bases and J by 3 bases, and 8 bases separated the two germline ends. Germline CDR1 and CDR2: MNHNS and SASEGT. The CDR3 is CASSEWMDTEAFF. CDR3 bases: TGTGCCAGCAGTGAGTGGATGGACACTGAAGCTTTCTTT.

This clonotype was found a few times. The V and J genes are TRBV11-1 and TRBJ2-2, with unresolved D. The CDR3 covers 15 residues. Germline V gene data show CDR1 as SGHAT and CDR2 as FQDESV (reference sequence). With 6 bases removed from V and 3 bases from J, the gap between germline ends came to 14 bases. CDR3 sequence reads: CASRLARVDTGELFF. The CDR3 DNA follows: TGTGCCAGCAGACTGGCCCGGGTGGACACCGGGGAGCTGTTTTTT.

In this sample, this clonotype turned up a few times. This rearrangement joins TRBV12-3 or TRBV12-4 to TRBJ2-1, with 7 nucleotides matching TRBD2. This CDR3 is 13 amino acids long. After removal of 4 bases from V and 6 bases from J, the junction contained 3 bases not matched to a gene. The CDR3 spells CASSSTSFNEQFF. The CDR3, as DNA: TGTGCCAGCAGTTCGACTAGCTTCAATGAGCAGTTCTTC.

In this sample, this clonotype turned up a few times. The CDR3 DNA reads TGTGCCAGCAGTTTGATGGAGACCGCCTGGGATACGCAGTATTTT. As protein: CASSLMETAWDTQYF. This chain uses TRBV12-3 or TRBV12-4 with TRBJ2-3; D unclear. The V end lost 3 bases, the J end lost 6 bases, and 16 bases lay between the germline ends. The CDR3 covers 15 residues.

This sequence joins TRBV4-1 and TRBJ2-5; D gene unclear. The CDR3 extends over 13 amino acids. Germline V gene lookup returns CDR1 MGHRA and CDR2 YSYEKL. The germline V and J ends were trimmed by 0 bases and 7 bases, with 9 bases remaining between them. The CDR3 is CASSQDPLRTQYF. DNA for the CDR3: TGCGCCAGCAGCCAAGATCCCCTGAGGACCCAGTACTTC.

V gene TRBV12-3 or TRBV12-4 combines with J gene TRBJ2-1; D not certain. This CDR3 has 14 residues. V shed 6 bases and J shed 8 bases, with 17 bases lying between them. This CDR3 is CASSPQAVSDEQFF. For the CDR3, the DNA is TGTGCCAGCAGCCCCCAAGCAGTCAGCGATGAGCAGTTCTTC.

The chain couples TRBV4-2 to TRBJ2-5, with D unclear. Germline V gene lookup returns CDR1 LGHNA and CDR2 YNFKEQ. This CDR3 has 11 residues. The V end lost 1 base, the J end lost 9 bases, and 6 bases lay between the germline ends. CDR3 sequence reads: CASSQAQAQYF. The CDR3 DNA sequence: TGTGCCAGCAGCCAAGCGCAGGCCCAGTACTTC.

The chain is built from TRBV6-1 and TRBJ2-1; 9 nucleotides match TRBD1. Germline-derived CDR1 and CDR2 are MNHNS and SASEGT. The CDR3 has 15 residues. The junction had 7 bases not matched to a gene; V was cut back by 2 bases and J by 8 bases. This CDR3 is CASSETRDRAHEQFF. CDR3 sequence (DNA): TGTGCCAGCAGTGAAACGAGGGACAGGGCCCATGAGCAGTTCTTC.

This chain joins TRBV5-6 and TRBJ1-1; perhaps TRBD1 as D (6 bases). Germline assignment: CDR1 SGHDT and CDR2 YYEEEE. The CDR3 is 14 amino acids. Trimming took off 1 base at V and 4 bases at J, with 11 bases between the two ends. The CDR3 spells CASSLQGFGTEAFF. For the CDR3, the DNA is TGTGCCAGCAGCTTGCAGGGGTTTGGCACTGAAGCTTTCTTT.

The gene calls are TRBV20-1 and TRBJ2-7; D might be TRBD1 (6 bases). Germline V lookup: CDR1 DFQATT, CDR2 SNEGSKA (reference sequence). The V end lost 5 bases, the J end lost 2 bases, and 7 bases lay between the germline ends. CDR3 length: 11 residues. The CDR3 DNA reads TGCAGTGCTTACAGGGCCTACGAGCAGTACTTC. Protein sequence: CSAYRAYEQYF.

V is TRBV4-1 and J is TRBJ2-7; a possible D gene is TRBD2 (6 bases). CDR1 is MGHRA, CDR2 YSYEKL, per germline. There are 14 residues in the CDR3. Trimming shortened V by 1 base and J by 2 bases, and 9 bases separated the two germline ends. The CDR3 region is CASSQGTNPYEQYF. CDR3 sequence (DNA): TGCGCCAGCAGCCAAGGGACTAACCCCTACGAGCAGTACTTC.